The TCR beta chain described here comes from a study of response to subunit inactivated influenza vaccine (dated by TCRdb to 2017 to 2018). With respect to the entire study: Deep quantitative T cell receptor repertoire profiling was used in the study to track responses to a trivalent subunit inactivated influenza vaccine. On the study overall, not on this receptor specifically: It was suggested by the authors that each seasonal influenza vaccination may recruit only a limited number of new T cells.

The library was generated by RT-PCR. Sequencing took place on an Illumina HiSeq 2500. TCRdb reworked the public reads: Q25 trimming with fastp, MiXCR clone assembly, productive beta chains retained. Each CDR3 protein gets just one entry, which takes the most common genes and DNA from the rows behind it. This sample has 430,000 or so distinct CDR3 sequences in its table, and around 9.9% of those were observed once. Together, the top ten hold approximately 12% of the sample. Including cysteine and phenylalanine, the CDR3 has 16 amino acids. The entry retains the CDR3 DNA only, 48 bases that are in frame from base 1. CDR1 is given as LGHDT and CDR2 as YNNKEL, both from the germline V gene (reference sequence). The junction shows trimming of 1 base on V and 5 bases on J, and the gene matches do not reach 10 bases of it. This clonotype has only a few counts. What this receptor recognizes is not known. Base quality data are lacking; no much larger clone is found one base away.

The time point label corresponds to: 45 days after influenza vaccine administration. The sequence joins TRBV3-1 to TRBJ2-5; 7 nucleotides in the junction match TRBD1. Sample: PBMCs from blood, taken about 40 days after vaccination. The TCR sequence derives from a man aged 50 or older who received an inactivated influenza vaccine. Donor details come from another sample of the same person, matched by shared clones. The DNA sequence is as follows: TGTGCCAGCAGCCAAGCGAAAACCGACAGGGCTGAGACCCAGTACTTC. Translated, it gives CASSQAKTDRAETQYF.